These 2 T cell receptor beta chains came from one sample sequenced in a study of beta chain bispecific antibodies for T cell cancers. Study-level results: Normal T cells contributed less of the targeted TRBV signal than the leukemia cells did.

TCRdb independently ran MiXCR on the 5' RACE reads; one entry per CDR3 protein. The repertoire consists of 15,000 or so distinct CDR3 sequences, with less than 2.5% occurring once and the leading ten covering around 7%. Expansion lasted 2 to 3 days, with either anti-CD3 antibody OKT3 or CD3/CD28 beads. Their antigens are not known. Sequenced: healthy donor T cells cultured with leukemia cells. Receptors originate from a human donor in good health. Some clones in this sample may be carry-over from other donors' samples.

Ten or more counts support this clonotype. CDR3 coding DNA: TGTGCCAGCAGCTTAGAGACAGGGTTCGCCTATGGCTACACCTTC. Its protein is CASSLETGFAYGYTF. The V gene is TRBV7-6, the J gene TRBJ1-2, with 7 bases aligning to TRBD1. This CDR3 region has 15 residues. J lost 4 bases, V lost 1 base, and 6 bases had no gene match. Per the germline V gene, CDR1 is SGHVS and CDR2 is FNYEAQ.

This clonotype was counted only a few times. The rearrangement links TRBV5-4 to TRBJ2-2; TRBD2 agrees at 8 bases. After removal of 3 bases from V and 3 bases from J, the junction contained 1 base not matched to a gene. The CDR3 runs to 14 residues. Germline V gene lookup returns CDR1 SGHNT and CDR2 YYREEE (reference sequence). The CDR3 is CASSYGRDTGELFF. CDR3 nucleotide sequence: TGTGCCAGCAGCTACGGGAGGGACACCGGGGAGCTGTTTTTT.